The next 9 T cell receptor beta chains were all read from a single sample in a study of human T cells and chemical hapten exposure. RNA extraction used unfractionated whole blood as the source of total RNA. TCRdb called the 5' RACE reads again in MiXCR, with one record for every CDR3 protein. The sample consists of 95,000 to 120,000 distinct CDR3 sequences, around 20% of them appearing once. The receptors were gathered from a human donor in good health.

The chain couples TRBV30 to TRBJ2-1, with a weak D call TRBD2 (6 bases). Germline CDR1 GTSNPN, CDR2 SVGIG (reference sequence). Trimming left V 3 bases short and J 1 base short, with 16 bases between. The CDR3 is 16 residues long. CDR3 nucleotide sequence: TGTGCCTGGAGCCAGGCCGGGAGTTTGTCCTACAATGAGCAGTTCTTC. This translates into CAWSQAGSLSYNEQFF. The whole variable domain, remainder taken from reference TRBV30 and TRBJ2-1, is SQTIHQWPATLVQPVGSPLSLECTVEGTSNPNLYWYRQAAGRGLQLLFYSVGIGQISSEVPQNLSASRPQDRQFILSSKKLLLSDSGFYLCAWSQAGSLSYNEQFFGPGTRLTVL.

For the CDR3, the DNA is TGTGCCAGCGCGGGGACTAGTCGGGAGACCCAGTACTTC. As protein: CASAGTSRETQYF. This rearrangement joins TRBV6-2 or TRBV6-3 to TRBJ2-5; TRBD2 matches 8 bases. The CDR3 loop spans 13 amino acids. V shed 8 bases, J shed 5 bases, and the junction held 7 bases outside the gene matches. In germline, CDR1 is MNHEY, CDR2 SVGEGT.

The chain uses TRBV4-2 and TRBJ2-6; TRBD1 matches 7 bases. The CDR3 loop spans 16 amino acids. CDR1 and CDR2 (germline): LGHNA, YNFKEQ. V shed 5 bases, J shed 1 base, and the junction held 5 bases outside the gene matches. The DNA of the CDR3 is TGTGCCAGCAGCGAAGGGGGCGGGTCTGGGGCCAACGTCCTGACTTTC. Encoded protein: CASSEGGGSGANVLTF.

Ten or more counts support this clonotype. The CDR3 sequence: CASSITGTNSGANVLTF. The CDR3 DNA reads TGTGCCAGTAGTATAACAGGGACTAACTCTGGGGCCAACGTCCTGACTTTC. The chain couples TRBV19 to TRBJ2-6, with D possibly being TRBD2 (7 bases). V was cut by 2 bases and J by 0 bases, with 11 bases left in between. Germline V gene sequence: CDR1 LNHDA, CDR2 SQIVND (reference sequence). The CDR3 covers 17 residues.

The chain uses TRBV30 and TRBJ2-2; TRBD1 agrees at 11 bases. This CDR3 has 14 residues. From germline, CDR1 is GTSNPN and CDR2 SVGIG (reference sequence). The trim removed 3 bases at V and 6 bases at J, leaving 3 bases unmatched. The DNA for the CDR3 is TGTGCCTGGAGCGGACAGGGGGCGCCCGGGGAGCTGTTTTTT. Its protein product is CAWSGQGAPGELFF. The complete variable domain, with remaining parts taken from reference TRBV30 and TRBJ2-2, reads SQTIHQWPATLVQPVGSPLSLECTVEGTSNPNLYWYRQAAGRGLQLLFYSVGIGQISSEVPQNLSASRPQDRQFILSSKKLLLSDSGFYLCAWSGQGAPGELFFGEGSRLTVL.

J is TRBJ2-5 and V is TRBV7-2, with D unresolved. The CDR3 contains 12 residues. V lost 2 bases to trimming and J lost 5 bases, with 6 bases between them. Germline V gene sequence: CDR1 SGHTA, CDR2 FQGNSA. The chain's CDR3 is CASSLRPETQYF. CDR3 in DNA: TGTGCCAGCAGCTTAAGGCCTGAGACCCAGTACTTC.

The V call is TRBV27, the J call TRBJ2-7, with a weak D call TRBD1 (6 bases). Germline assignment: CDR1 MNHEY and CDR2 SMNVEV (reference sequence). V was trimmed by 3 bases and J by 2 bases, leaving 11 bases between them. The CDR3 spans 14 residues. CDR3 amino acids: CASSFSAGAYEQYF. DNA of the CDR3: TGTGCCAGCAGTTTTTCGGCAGGGGCCTACGAGCAGTACTTC.

This clonotype was seen only a few times. The chain joins TRBV28 to TRBJ2-7; D may be TRBD1 or TRBD2 (6 bases each). V was pared by 3 bases and J by 7 bases, with 10 bases between. Per the germline V gene, CDR1 is MDHEN and CDR2 is SYDVKM. CDR3 length equals 12 residues. DNA for the CDR3: TGTGCCAGCAGTTTGGGGGGCGGGGAGCAGTACTTC. Its translation: CASSLGGGEQYF.

The chain has TRBV7-3 and TRBJ1-2; 7 bases agree with TRBD1. Germline CDR1 reads SGHTA; CDR2 reads FQGTGA. This CDR3 region has 15 residues. V lost 5 bases to trimming and J lost 9 bases; unmatched junction nucleotides: 15. CDR3 in DNA: TGTGCCAGCAGCCCCGGACAGGCAGAGTTTTCTAGCTACACCTTC. It specifies CASSPGQAEFSSYTF.